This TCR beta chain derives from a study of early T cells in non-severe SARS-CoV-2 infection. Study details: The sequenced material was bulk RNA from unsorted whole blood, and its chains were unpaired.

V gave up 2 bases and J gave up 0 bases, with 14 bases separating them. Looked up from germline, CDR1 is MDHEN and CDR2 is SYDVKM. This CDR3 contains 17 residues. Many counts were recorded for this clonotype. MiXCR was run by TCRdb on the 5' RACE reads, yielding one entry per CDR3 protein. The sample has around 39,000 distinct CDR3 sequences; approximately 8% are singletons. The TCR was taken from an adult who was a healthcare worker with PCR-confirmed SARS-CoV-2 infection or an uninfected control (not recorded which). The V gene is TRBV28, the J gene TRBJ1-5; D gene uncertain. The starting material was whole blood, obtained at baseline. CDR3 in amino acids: CASSLPSSLYSNQPQHF. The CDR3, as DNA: TGTGCCAGCAGTTTACCTTCATCGCTTTATAGCAATCAGCCCCAGCATTTT. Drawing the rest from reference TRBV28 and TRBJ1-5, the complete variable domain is DVKVTQSSRYLVKRTGEKVFLECVQDMDHENMFWYRQDPGLGLRLIYFSYDVKMKEKGDIPEGYSVSREKKERFSLILESASTNQTSMYLCASSLPSSLYSNQPQHFGDGTRLSIL.